The following is a T cell receptor beta chain sequence with its context. Antigen unknown. The sample belongs to a study of immune evolution from preneoplasia to lung adenocarcinoma. Study-wide points: Normal lung had the highest top T cell clone frequencies. Later-stage lesions seemingly showed higher T cell density and diversity than normal lung.

This CDR3 region has 14 residues. Looked up from germline, CDR1 is MNHEY and CDR2 is SMNVEV (reference sequence). V was pared by 7 bases and J by 4 bases, with 16 bases between. Sequencing was performed with immunoSEQ multiplex PCR; in TCRdb, only in-frame clones are kept and a portion is missing. This sample has more than 6,500 clones, with 80% found just once. The source of this sequence is a person aged 65-85 years with lung adenocarcinoma. The chain carries TRBV27 and TRBJ1-2, with D perhaps TRBD1 (5 bases). Sequencing was carried out using FFPE adjacent normal lung tissue. The CDR3 sequence: CASTTLGTGYGYTF. CDR3 nucleotide sequence: TGTGCCAGCACCACTCTCGGGACCGGCTATGGCTACACCTTC.